Listed here is a single TCR beta chain. The J segment lost 2 bases and the V segment lost 7 bases, leaving 6 bases of the junction unmatched. The CDR3 sequence is 14 residues long. Germline V gene data show CDR1 as SGHNT and CDR2 as YENEEA. Original methodology: From reference gene primer amplification, estimates of nucleated cell counts were derived. Sequencing used immunoSEQ multiplex PCR; TCRdb keeps in-frame clones, though not all of them. V and J calls and clone size are as listed in that table; D and trimming were resolved from the DNA. The table records under 50,000 clones, under 90% of them present only once. The data were obtained in a study of blood T cell repertoires in COVID-19. Study-wide context: Specimens from acute and convalescent COVID-19 originated in the United States, Italy and Spain. Sources were T cells, B-cell-depleted T cells, or PBMCs; the material itself was cDNA or gDNA.

The TCR was taken from a woman aged 70-85 years with acute or convalescent COVID-19. The sequencing sample was made of peripheral blood. V usage is TRBV11-3 and J usage is TRBJ2-7; 9 nucleotides match TRBD1. CDR3 in amino acids: CASTPGQGTYEQYF. The CDR3 nucleotides are TGTGCCAGCACCCCGGGACAGGGAACCTACGAGCAGTACTTC. The full variable domain, with the rest looked up from reference TRBV11-3 and TRBJ2-7, is EAGVVQSPRYKIIEKKQPVAFWCNPISGHNTLYWYLQNLGQGPELLIRYENEEAVDDSQLPKDRFSAERLKGVDSTLKIQPAELGDSAVYLCASTPGQGTYEQYFGPGTRLTVT.